Listed below are T cell receptor beta chains from one sample, sequenced in a study of human T cells and chemical hapten exposure. TCRdb fed the RACE reads into MiXCR, producing one record per CDR3 protein. The sample includes about 110,000 distinct CDR3 sequences, nearly 35% of them seen just once. The material sequenced was whole blood, taken in connection with sensitization to the hapten diphenylcyclopropenone (DPC). These receptor sequences come from a man aged 40-55 years with alopecia areata. Some clones in this sample may be carry-over from other donors' samples. Both conserved end residues are part of each CDR3. Each record gives: D gene, V gene, J gene, clone size, CDR3 DNA, CDR3 protein. D genes are given only for firm matches. Expanded clones get a size class; other rows say once, few or many, or leave the size out.

D gene: TRBD2; V gene: TRBV6-6; J gene: TRBJ2-7; clone size: few; CDR3 DNA: TGTGCCAGCGATAGCGGGAGGTACGAGCAGTACTTC; CDR3 protein: CASDSGRYEQYF
D gene: NA; V gene: TRBV6-5; J gene: TRBJ2-1; clone size: NA; CDR3 DNA: TGTGCCAGCAGTTACGATCTCGGGACCCCCATGGATGAGCAGTTCTTC; CDR3 protein: CASSYDLGTPMDEQFF
D gene: NA; V gene: TRBV12-3/TRBV12-4; J gene: TRBJ2-5; clone size: once; CDR3 DNA: TGTGCCAGCAGTCCGATGGCGACCCAAGAGACCCAGTACTTC; CDR3 protein: CASSPMATQETQYF
D gene: TRBD2; V gene: TRBV12-3/TRBV12-4; J gene: TRBJ2-1; clone size: few; CDR3 DNA: TGTGCCAGCAGCCAGGGACTAGCGAGTAATGAGCAGTTCTTC; CDR3 protein: CASSQGLASNEQFF
D gene: NA; V gene: TRBV18; J gene: TRBJ1-1; clone size: few; CDR3 DNA: TGTGCCAGCTCCGAACAAGGGCGTGGTGTGAACACTGAAGCTTTCTTT; CDR3 protein: CASSEQGRGVNTEAFF
D gene: TRBD2; V gene: TRBV15; J gene: TRBJ2-5; clone size: NA; CDR3 DNA: TGTGCCACCAGCAGATCACTAGCGGGAAGGACACAAGAGACCCAGTACTTC; CDR3 protein: CATSRSLAGRTQETQYF
D gene: NA; V gene: TRBV5-1; J gene: TRBJ2-3; clone size: NA; CDR3 DNA: TGCGCCAGCAGCTTGGGGCACCCCACAGATACGCAGTATTTT; CDR3 protein: CASSLGHPTDTQYF
D gene: TRBD1; V gene: TRBV18; J gene: TRBJ1-5; clone size: NA; CDR3 DNA: TGTGCCAGCTCAGCCGGGACAGGGGATCAGCCCCAGCATTTT; CDR3 protein: CASSAGTGDQPQHF
D gene: NA; V gene: TRBV20-1; J gene: TRBJ1-6; clone size: NA; CDR3 DNA: TGCAGTGCTAGAGACGGATCACCCCTCCACTTT; CDR3 protein: CSARDGSPLHF
D gene: NA; V gene: TRBV4-3; J gene: TRBJ2-3; clone size: few; CDR3 DNA: TGCGCCAGCAGCCAAGACAGGGTGGGTCTTGCGGCAGATACGCAGTATTTT; CDR3 protein: CASSQDRVGLAADTQYF
D gene: NA; V gene: TRBV15; J gene: TRBJ2-3; clone size: few; CDR3 DNA: TGTGCCACCAGCTCAGGGATCACAGATACGCAGTATTTT; CDR3 protein: CATSSGITDTQYF
D gene: TRBD2; V gene: TRBV6-2/TRBV6-3; J gene: TRBJ2-3; clone size: NA; CDR3 DNA: TGTGCCAGCAGCCCCGGACTAGCGGGCACAGATACGCAGTATTTT; CDR3 protein: CASSPGLAGTDTQYF
D gene: TRBD2; V gene: TRBV6-5; J gene: TRBJ2-1; clone size: many; CDR3 DNA: TGTGCCAGCGGGGCTAGCGGGAGGAATGGTGAGCAGTTCTTC; CDR3 protein: CASGASGRNGEQFF
D gene: NA; V gene: TRBV29-1; J gene: TRBJ2-2; clone size: NA; CDR3 DNA: TGCAGCGTTGGGGCTACGAACACCGGGGAGCTGTTTTTT; CDR3 protein: CSVGATNTGELFF
D gene: NA; V gene: TRBV28; J gene: TRBJ1-2; clone size: NA; CDR3 DNA: TGTGCCAGCACGAGAGGGGGGGACCCCAACTATGGCTACACCTTC; CDR3 protein: CASTRGGDPNYGYTF
D gene: TRBD2; V gene: TRBV24-1; J gene: TRBJ2-2; clone size: few; CDR3 DNA: TGTGCCACCAGTGACCCCTCAGCGGGAGGAACCGGGGAGCTGTTTTTT; CDR3 protein: CATSDPSAGGTGELFF
D gene: NA; V gene: TRBV4-3; J gene: TRBJ2-6; clone size: NA; CDR3 DNA: TGCGCCAGCAGCCAAGACAGGGGGGTCATCTCTGGGGCCAACGTCCTGACTTTC; CDR3 protein: CASSQDRGVISGANVLTF
D gene: NA; V gene: TRBV4-3; J gene: TRBJ2-3; clone size: NA; CDR3 DNA: TGCGCCAGCAGCCAAGGGGGAGTAAATACGCAGTATTTT; CDR3 protein: CASSQGGVNTQYF
D gene: NA; V gene: TRBV29-1; J gene: TRBJ2-7; clone size: few; CDR3 DNA: TGCAGCGTATTAAGTACTACCTACGAGCAGTACTTC; CDR3 protein: CSVLSTTYEQYF
D gene: NA; V gene: TRBV4-3; J gene: TRBJ2-5; clone size: NA; CDR3 DNA: TGCGCCAGCAGCCAGCAGATAGGGGATGAAGAGACCCAGTACTTC; CDR3 protein: CASSQQIGDEETQYF
D gene: TRBD1; V gene: TRBV27; J gene: TRBJ2-7; clone size: few; CDR3 DNA: TGTGCCAGCAGGGTGACAGGGCCCTCCTACGAGCAGTACTTC; CDR3 protein: CASRVTGPSYEQYF
D gene: NA; V gene: TRBV4-3; J gene: TRBJ1-1; clone size: NA; CDR3 DNA: TGCGCCAGCAGCCAAGATGGGTCCAGGGCCTGGTTTAACACTGAAGCTTTCTTT; CDR3 protein: CASSQDGSRAWFNTEAFF
D gene: NA; V gene: TRBV5-1; J gene: TRBJ2-2; clone size: NA; CDR3 DNA: TGCGCCAGCAGCTTGGGGAAGAACACCGGGGAGCTGTTTTTT; CDR3 protein: CASSLGKNTGELFF
D gene: NA; V gene: TRBV24-1; J gene: TRBJ2-1; clone size: NA; CDR3 DNA: TGTGCCACCAGTGATTTGGGCGATACCGGGTCCTACAATGAGCAGTTCTTC; CDR3 protein: CATSDLGDTGSYNEQFF
D gene: NA; V gene: TRBV7-2; J gene: TRBJ2-7; clone size: many; CDR3 DNA: TGTGCCAGCACCCAATTTCAGGTGGCGGAGCAGTACTTC; CDR3 protein: CASTQFQVAEQYF
D gene: NA; V gene: TRBV4-3; J gene: TRBJ2-5; clone size: NA; CDR3 DNA: TGCGCCAGCAGCCAAAGCAGGAACTTACAAGAGACCCAGTACTTC; CDR3 protein: CASSQSRNLQETQYF
D gene: NA; V gene: TRBV28; J gene: TRBJ1-2; clone size: NA; CDR3 DNA: TGTGCCAGCAGTAGTAAAGATGGCTACACCTTC; CDR3 protein: CASSSKDGYTF
D gene: TRBD2; V gene: TRBV12-3/TRBV12-4; J gene: TRBJ2-1; clone size: few; CDR3 DNA: TGTGCCAGCAGTTTATTGGCTAGCGGGATTAGATACAATGAGCAGTTCTTC; CDR3 protein: CASSLLASGIRYNEQFF
D gene: TRBD2; V gene: TRBV20-1; J gene: TRBJ2-3; clone size: few; CDR3 DNA: TGCAGTGCTCGTGGGACTAGTAGGACAGATACGCAGTATTTT; CDR3 protein: CSARGTSRTDTQYF
D gene: TRBD2; V gene: TRBV12-3/TRBV12-4; J gene: TRBJ2-5; clone size: NA; CDR3 DNA: TGTGCCAGCAGTCCCGAGGGACTAGCGACAGAGACCCAGTACTTC; CDR3 protein: CASSPEGLATETQYF
D gene: TRBD2; V gene: TRBV20-1; J gene: TRBJ2-3; clone size: NA; CDR3 DNA: TGCAGTGCTACCGGGTCTAGCGGGATTGGCACAGATACGCAGTATTTT; CDR3 protein: CSATGSSGIGTDTQYF
D gene: NA; V gene: TRBV6-5; J gene: TRBJ2-3; clone size: NA; CDR3 DNA: TGTGCCAGCAGCGCCCCTGAACAGACAGATACGCAGTATTTT; CDR3 protein: CASSAPEQTDTQYF
D gene: NA; V gene: TRBV11-2; J gene: TRBJ2-1; clone size: NA; CDR3 DNA: TGTGCCAGCAGCTTAGCAGTTGCGAATGAGCAGTTCTTC; CDR3 protein: CASSLAVANEQFF
D gene: TRBD1; V gene: TRBV27; J gene: TRBJ2-1; clone size: few; CDR3 DNA: TGTGCCAGCAGTCAGGCCGGACAGGGTAACAATGAGCAGTTCTTC; CDR3 protein: CASSQAGQGNNEQFF
D gene: NA; V gene: TRBV10-3; J gene: TRBJ1-2; clone size: NA; CDR3 DNA: TGTGCCATCACACCAGGGTCTGGCTACACCTTC; CDR3 protein: CAITPGSGYTF
D gene: TRBD2; V gene: TRBV29-1; J gene: TRBJ2-1; clone size: NA; CDR3 DNA: TGCAGCGTTTCCGGACTAGCCGGGCGGGGTGAGCAGTTCTTC; CDR3 protein: CSVSGLAGRGEQFF
D gene: NA; V gene: TRBV6-2/TRBV6-3; J gene: TRBJ1-6; clone size: NA; CDR3 DNA: TGTGCCACCGGAGTCCAGGGATGGAATTCACCCCTCCACTTT; CDR3 protein: CATGVQGWNSPLHF
D gene: NA; V gene: TRBV10-3; J gene: TRBJ2-1; clone size: NA; CDR3 DNA: TGTGCCATCAGTGAAGTGGTGAGTGAGCAGTTCTTC; CDR3 protein: CAISEVVSEQFF
D gene: NA; V gene: TRBV6-2/TRBV6-3; J gene: TRBJ2-4; clone size: NA; CDR3 DNA: TGTGCCGCTTCGGACGGTATCCGAGCCAAAAACATTCAGTACTTC; CDR3 protein: CAASDGIRAKNIQYF
D gene: NA; V gene: TRBV12-3/TRBV12-4; J gene: TRBJ1-3; clone size: NA; CDR3 DNA: TGTGCCAGCAGTTACAGCGCATTGAATAGGAACACCATATATTTT; CDR3 protein: CASSYSALNRNTIYF
D gene: NA; V gene: TRBV7-8; J gene: TRBJ2-3; clone size: few; CDR3 DNA: TGTGCCAGCAGCTTAGGAGAGGGGGCAGATACGCAGTATTTT; CDR3 protein: CASSLGEGADTQYF
D gene: NA; V gene: TRBV10-2; J gene: TRBJ2-2; clone size: few; CDR3 DNA: TGCGCCAGCAGCCCTCCGAACACCGGGGAGCTGTTTTTT; CDR3 protein: CASSPPNTGELFF
D gene: NA; V gene: TRBV12-3/TRBV12-4; J gene: TRBJ1-4; clone size: NA; CDR3 DNA: TGTGCCAGCAGTTTTCGGGGAGGCGCTGAAAAACTGTTTTTT; CDR3 protein: CASSFRGGAEKLFF
D gene: TRBD2; V gene: TRBV11-2; J gene: TRBJ2-3; clone size: few; CDR3 DNA: TGTGCCAGCAGCTCCGGACTAGCGGGAGGGCTGGGGTCAGATACGCAGTATTTT; CDR3 protein: CASSSGLAGGLGSDTQYF
D gene: NA; V gene: TRBV11-2; J gene: TRBJ2-2; clone size: few; CDR3 DNA: TGTGCCAGCAGCTTAAACCCAGGGGCCGGGGAGCTGTTTTTT; CDR3 protein: CASSLNPGAGELFF